A selection of T cell receptor beta chains follows, all from one sample in a study of cytomegalovirus exposure and HLA in healthy donors. Some clones are missing from TCRdb's copy, which holds only in-frame ones; the method was immunoSEQ multiplex PCR. The repertoire has 100,000 to 150,000 clones, around three quarters of them found once; the top ten carry more than 1.5%. The specimen was PBMCs. These receptors were obtained from a man aged 18 to 35 in good health and CMV-seronegative. CDR3s include the opening cysteine and the closing phenylalanine or tryptophan. D genes are given only for firm matches. Clone sizes are given selectively: once, few, many, or a class where the clone is expanded.

CDR3aa | CDR3nt | v_gene | d_gene | abundance | j_gene
CASSLQGLGWDEQFF | TGTGCCAGCAGCTTACAAGGACTAGGATGGGATGAGCAGTTCTTC | TRBV7-9 | TRBD2 | - | TRBJ2-1
CATSRDRGLAFLLF | TGTGCCACCAGCAGAGATCGAGGTCTAGCTTTTCTCCTCTTC | TRBV15 | - | few | TRBJ2-1
CATSREKGLTYEQYF | TGTGCCACCAGCAGAGAGAAGGGGCTTACCTACGAGCAGTACTTC | TRBV15 | - | - | TRBJ2-7
CASSPLDRSTYGYTF | TGTGCCAGCTCACCACTTGACAGATCGACCTATGGCTACACCTTC | TRBV18 | - | - | TRBJ1-2
CASSERPPALPGTQYF | TGTGCCAGCAGTGAACGTCCTCCCGCGTTACCAGGTACCCAGTACTTC | TRBV2 | - | - | TRBJ2-5
CASSYSGAIINNGYTF | TGTGCCAGCAGTTACTCGGGGGCAATTATCAACAATGGCTACACCTTC | TRBV6-5 | - | - | TRBJ1-2
CASSYSGGRSNYGYTF | TGTGCCAGCAGTTACTCTGGGGGCAGATCTAACTATGGCTACACCTTC | TRBV6-5 | - | - | TRBJ1-2
CASSGGTSGPRVYEQYF | TGTGCCAGCAGCGGCGGGACTAGCGGGCCCCGGGTCTACGAGCAGTACTTC | TRBV4-2 | TRBD2 | - | TRBJ2-7
CASSQDLETGGKSPLHF | TGTGCCAGCAGCCAAGATTTAGAGACAGGGGGTAAATCACCCCTCCACTTT | TRBV4-2 | TRBD1 | - | TRBJ1-6
CASSASSGSYYNEQFF | TGTGCCAGCAGCGCGTCTAGCGGGAGTTACTACAATGAGCAGTTCTTC | TRBV9 | TRBD2 | - | TRBJ2-1
CSGTRVGGELFF | TGCAGCGGGACAAGAGTTGGCGGGGAGCTGTTTTTT | TRBV29-1 | - | once | TRBJ2-2
CASSLLKDRLGPQHF | TGTGCCAGTAGTTTGCTCAAGGACAGGCTGGGGCCCCAGCATTTT | TRBV19 | TRBD1 | few | TRBJ1-5
CASSAGLVGNEQFF | TGTGCCAGCAGCGCGGGACTAGTAGGTAATGAGCAGTTCTTC | TRBV7-2 | TRBD2 | - | TRBJ2-1
CASSVLAGGTYEQYF | TGTGCCAGCAGCGTGTTAGCGGGGGGGACCTACGAGCAGTACTTC | TRBV9 | TRBD2 | - | TRBJ2-7
CASSSKLAGEGGYTF | TGTGCCAGTAGTTCGAAACTCGCAGGGGAAGGTGGCTACACCTTC | TRBV19 | - | - | TRBJ1-2
CASSLGRNNQPQHF | TGTGCCAGCAGCTTAGGCAGGAACAATCAGCCCCAGCATTTT | TRBV7-2 | - | - | TRBJ1-5
CASSPSADTQYF | TGTGCCAGCAGCCCCAGCGCAGATACGCAGTATTTT | TRBV7-2 | - | few | TRBJ2-3
CASSEDNGLAGYNEQFF | TGTGCCAGCAGTGAGGACAACGGACTAGCGGGGTACAATGAGCAGTTCTTC | TRBV2 | TRBD2 | - | TRBJ2-1
CSARQNRELFF | TGCAGTGCTCGACAGAACCGGGAGCTGTTTTTT | TRBV20-1 | - | - | TRBJ2-2
CASSLDAGGYTF | TGTGCCAGCAGCTTAGACGCAGGTGGCTACACCTTC | TRBV7-2 | - | - | TRBJ1-2
CASRLTGTSGRANEQFF | TGTGCCAGCAGATTAACCGGGACTAGCGGGAGGGCGAATGAGCAGTTCTTC | TRBV7-9 | TRBD2 | - | TRBJ2-1
CASSGFILGSNQPQHF | TGTGCCAGTAGCGGGTTCATCTTGGGTAGCAATCAGCCCCAGCATTTT | TRBV19 | - | - | TRBJ1-5
CASIRAGGSYNEQFF | TGTGCCAGTATCAGGGCCGGAGGGAGTTACAATGAGCAGTTCTTC | TRBV19 | - | - | TRBJ2-1
CASSRGGRLLYGYTF | TGTGCCAGCAGCCGAGGGGGACGACTACTCTATGGCTACACCTTC | TRBV6-1 | - | - | TRBJ1-2
CASRKGLAGRAYNSSTDTQYF | TGCGCCAGCAGAAAGGGACTAGCGGGACGGGCCTATAATTCTAGCACAGATACGCAGTATTTT | TRBV4-1 | TRBD2 | - | TRBJ2-3
CASSLRRSTDTQYF | TGCGCCAGCAGCCTGCGGAGGAGCACAGATACGCAGTATTTT | TRBV5-1 | - | - | TRBJ2-3
CASSSGQGRYTF | TGCGCCAGCAGCTCGGGACAGGGGCGCTACACCTTC | TRBV5-1 | TRBD1 | - | TRBJ1-2
CSVERTGGYEQYF | TGCAGCGTTGAAAGGACAGGGGGCTACGAGCAGTACTTC | TRBV29-1 | TRBD1 | - | TRBJ2-7
CASSLDWTDSYEQYF | TGTGCCAGCAGCTTAGACTGGACAGACTCCTACGAGCAGTACTTC | TRBV7-2 | - | - | TRBJ2-7
CASSPRLREGEQFF | TGTGCCAGCAGCCCCAGGCTGCGGGAGGGAGAGCAGTTCTTC | TRBV4-2 | TRBD2 | - | TRBJ2-1
CASSPTSGRAWWEQYF | TGTGCCAGCAGCCCAACTAGCGGGAGGGCCTGGTGGGAGCAGTACTTC | TRBV28 | TRBD2 | - | TRBJ2-7
CASSAGVLMNTEAFF | TGTGCCAGCAGCGCGGGGGTCCTCATGAACACTGAAGCTTTCTTT | TRBV5-5 | - | - | TRBJ1-1
CASSPSRAGGFF | TGTGCCAGCTCGCCATCTAGGGCGGGAGGGTTCTTC | TRBV18 | TRBD2 | - | TRBJ2-1
CASSLGQGSSYEQYF | TGTGCCAGCAGCCTGGGACAGGGGAGCTCCTACGAGCAGTACTTC | TRBV4-1 | TRBD1 | few | TRBJ2-7
CASSVGHPSDTIYF | TGTGCCAGCAGCGTAGGGCACCCGTCTGACACCATATATTTT | TRBV9 | - | - | TRBJ1-3
CASSETSGKIYEQYF | TGTGCCAGCAGCGAAACTAGCGGGAAGATCTACGAGCAGTACTTC | TRBV7-3 | TRBD2 | once | TRBJ2-7
CASSVGSRNEQFF | TGTGCCAGCAGTGTGGGGAGTAGGAATGAGCAGTTCTTC | TRBV6-4 | - | - | TRBJ2-1
CASSLISGLSEQFF | TGTGCCAGCAGCTTAATTAGCGGTTTGAGTGAGCAGTTCTTC | TRBV11-2 | - | - | TRBJ2-1
CASSLSGRFTDTQYF | TGTGCCAGCAGTCTTAGCGGGAGGTTCACAGATACGCAGTATTTT | TRBV6-5 | TRBD2 | - | TRBJ2-3
CAWALTSLKSTDTQYF | TGTGCCTGGGCCCTGACTAGCCTAAAAAGCACAGATACGCAGTATTTT | TRBV30 | TRBD2 | once | TRBJ2-3
CASENGTLAGVGTGELFF | TGCGCCAGCGAAAACGGTACTCTAGCGGGAGTTGGCACCGGGGAGCTGTTTTTT | TRBV5-1 | TRBD2 | once | TRBJ2-2
CASSAAGGSYSYNEQFF | TGTGCCAGCAGCGCCGCGGGGGGGAGCTACTCCTACAATGAGCAGTTCTTC | TRBV9 | TRBD2 | - | TRBJ2-1
CASSESTVDRAINQPQHF | TGCGCCAGCAGTGAGTCGACAGTTGACCGCGCAATTAATCAGCCCCAGCATTTT | TRBV10-2 | - | few | TRBJ1-5
CASSLAAPPTGGDTQYF | TGTGCCAGCAGCTTGGCGGCCCCTCCGACAGGCGGAGATACGCAGTATTTT | TRBV5-4 | - | - | TRBJ2-3
CASSLDSYYGYTF | TGTGCCAGCAGCTTGGATTCGTACTATGGCTACACCTTC | TRBV5-5 | - | - | TRBJ1-2
CASSASGSADEQFF | TGTGCCAGCAGCGCTAGCGGGAGTGCCGATGAGCAGTTCTTC | TRBV9 | TRBD2 | - | TRBJ2-1
CAWTSGGMGGQFF | TGTGCCTGGACTAGCGGGGGAATGGGCGGGCAGTTCTTC | TRBV30 | TRBD2 | - | TRBJ2-1
CASSLGGVGNTEAFF | TGCGCCAGCAGCTTGGGGGGAGTAGGGAACACTGAAGCTTTCTTT | TRBV5-1 | - | - | TRBJ1-1
CASSPGSGRSTGELSF | TGCGCCAGCAGCCCGGGAAGCGGTCGGAGCACCGGGGAGCTGTCTTTT | TRBV5-1 | - | - | TRBJ2-2
CASAEQGAQEPQHF | TGTGCTAGTGCCGAACAGGGGGCGCAGGAGCCCCAGCATTTT | TRBV12-5 | TRBD1 | - | TRBJ1-5
CSGTPDNEQFF | TGCAGCGGGACTCCTGACAATGAGCAGTTCTTC | TRBV29-1 | - | - | TRBJ2-1
CASSSYEQYF | TGCGCCAGCAGCTCCTACGAGCAGTACTTC | TRBV4-3 | - | - | TRBJ2-7
CASPNFLTDTQYF | TGTGCCAGCCCTAACTTTCTCACAGATACGCAGTATTTT | TRBV7-9 | - | once | TRBJ2-3
CASSQVAPPGLAGEWGETQYF | TGCGCCAGCAGCCAAGTTGCCCCTCCGGGACTAGCGGGAGAATGGGGGGAGACCCAGTACTTC | TRBV4-1 | TRBD2 | once | TRBJ2-5